Below, 5 T cell receptor beta chains from the same sample are listed, as sequenced in a study of blood T cells in healthy people across ages. Sample-barcoded 5' priming and a J-beta primer mix drove a second PCR of 7 to 11 cycles. TCRdb called the 5' RACE reads again in MiXCR, with one record for every CDR3 protein. Among about 900,000 distinct CDR3 sequences listed, about 62% were seen once. The sequencing input was blood. The receptors were sampled from a young man in good health.

The rearrangement joins TRBV7-2 to TRBJ2-5, with 8 bases that match TRBD1. The J call could be wrong; TRBJ2-7 is a better fit for the DNA end. Germline V CDR1 and CDR2: SGHTA, FQGNSA. The CDR3 has 15 residues. CDR3 protein: CASSPIQGGGGEQYF. CDR3 in DNA: TGTGCCAGCAGCCCTATACAGGGGGGCGGCGGCGAGCAGTACTTC.

The genes are TRBV20-1 and TRBJ1-2; a possible D gene is TRBD1 (6 bases). V gave up 3 bases and J gave up 6 bases, with 14 bases separating them. CDR3 size: 13 residues. Germline-derived CDR1 and CDR2 are DFQATT and SNEGSKA (reference sequence). CDR3 region: CSASRTERDGYTF. DNA of the CDR3: TGCAGTGCTAGTAGGACAGAACGGGATGGCTACACCTTC.

This chain joins TRBV6-5 and TRBJ2-7; 10 bases are shared with TRBD1. V lost 1 base and J lost 4; bases outside the gene matches: 4. From germline, CDR1 is MNHEY and CDR2 SVGAGI. The CDR3 is 15 amino acids. The CDR3 DNA reads as TGTGCCAGCAGTTACTGGGACAGGGGTAAATACGAGCAGTACTTC. Protein: CASSYWDRGKYEQYF.

The J gene is TRBJ2-1, the V gene TRBV7-9; TRBD2 is a possible D gene (5 bases). Per the germline V gene, CDR1 is SEHNR and CDR2 is FQNEAQ (reference sequence). The CDR3 contains 13 residues. V dropped 5 bases and J dropped 6 bases, with 11 bases sitting between them. CDR3 DNA sequence: TGTGCCAGCAGCGTTGCTAGCTTCAATGAGCAGTTCTTC. Its translation is CASSVASFNEQFF.

The V gene is TRBV7-2, the J gene TRBJ2-7; 7 bases line up with TRBD1. CDR1 and CDR2 from the germline V gene are SGHTA and FQGNSA. Trimming removed 1 base from V and 4 bases from J; junction bases left unmatched: 10. The length of the CDR3 is 16 residues. DNA for the CDR3: TGTGCCAGCAGCTTAGATCAGAGGACAGGAGATTACGAGCAGTACTTC. This translates into CASSLDQRTGDYEQYF.